The next 30 T cell receptor beta chains were all read from a single sample in a study of T-cell memory formation after mild COVID-19. TCRdb passed the 5' RACE reads through MiXCR, listing each CDR3 protein once. The sample lists some 190,000 distinct CDR3 sequences; roughly 18% were seen once. Sequencing was done on a sample of PBMCs or a T cell subset sorted from them (not recorded which). Source of these receptors: an adult woman who had mild COVID-19 (a few samples of this study predate the infection). Cell type and time point are not known.

The CDR3 bases are TGTGCCAGCAGTCCGTGGACAGGGGGCAATGAGCAGTACTTC. Its translation: CASSPWTGGNEQYF. The chain recombines TRBV12-3 or TRBV12-4 with TRBJ2-7, with 11 nucleotides matching TRBD1. Trimming at V came to 5 bases and at J to 7 bases, leaving 7 bases not matched to a gene. The CDR3 spans 14 residues.

This clonotype has just a few counts. The chain carries TRBV12-3 or TRBV12-4 and TRBJ2-2; 7 bases are shared with TRBD1. The CDR3 extends over 15 amino acids. V gave up 6 bases and J gave up 5 bases; unmatched junction bases: 9. Here the CDR3 reads CASSLGTVATGELFF. CDR3 in DNA: TGTGCCAGCAGCCTCGGGACAGTTGCGACCGGGGAGCTGTTTTTT.

The V and J genes are TRBV15 and TRBJ2-1; TRBD2 matches 7 bases. The CDR3 consists of 16 residues. Germline values: CDR1 LNHNV, CDR2 YYDKDF (reference sequence). Trimming at V came to 1 base and at J to 5 bases, leaving 8 bases not matched to a gene. Here the CDR3 DNA reads TGTGCCACCAGCAGAGGATTCGTACTAGCGAACAATGAGCAGTTCTTC. This codes for CATSRGFVLANNEQFF.

The chain couples TRBV6-2 or TRBV6-3 to TRBJ2-1; 10 nucleotides match TRBD2. V lost 4 bases to trimming and J lost 9 bases; unmatched junction nucleotides: 15. There are 17 residues in the CDR3. Germline V gene lookup returns CDR1 MNHEY and CDR2 SVGEGT. The CDR3 DNA reads TGTGCCAGCAGTTCCTACCACGGCCTAGCGGGAGCTTTTGAGCAGTTCTTC. Amino acid sequence: CASSSYHGLAGAFEQFF.

This clonotype was seen more than once but under ten times. The V and J genes are TRBV20-1 and TRBJ1-1; TRBD1 might be the D (5 bases). CDR3 length: 12 amino acids. The ends were cut back, 3 bases at V and 3 bases at J, with 8 bases in the middle. The germline CDR1 and CDR2 sequences are DFQATT and SNEGSKA (reference sequence). The CDR3 sequence: CSASRGDTEAFF. The DNA for the CDR3 is TGCAGTGCTAGTCGGGGCGACACTGAAGCTTTCTTT.

This clonotype was detected only a few times. The V call is TRBV3-1, the J call TRBJ2-7; D may be TRBD1 (5 bases). V lost 8 bases to trimming and J lost 3 bases, with 14 bases between them. Germline V gene lookup returns CDR1 LGHDT and CDR2 YNNKEL (reference sequence). The CDR3 is 13 amino acids. The CDR3 region has the DNA TGTGCCAGCTGCAATAGCAGGGTCTACGAGCAGTACTTC. Protein: CASCNSRVYEQYF.

This clonotype was counted a few times. The chain recombines TRBV5-6 with TRBJ1-4, with a tentative D call TRBD1 (5 bases). Germline V CDR1 and CDR2: SGHDT, YYEEEE. This CDR3 contains 16 residues. V dropped 4 bases and J dropped 0 bases, with 13 bases sitting between them. The CDR3 nucleotides read TGTGCCAGCAGCCCGGGACGCTTAGCAACTAATGAAAAACTGTTTTTT. The encoded protein is CASSPGRLATNEKLFF.

This chain joins TRBV3-1 and TRBJ2-7, with TRBD1 matching 9 bases. This CDR3 region has 14 residues. Germline V gives CDR1 LGHDT, CDR2 YNNKEL (reference sequence). The V and J ends lost 4 bases and 4 bases, in that order; junction bases with no gene match: 5. The CDR3 DNA follows: TGTGCCAGCAGCCCCCGGGACAGGGCGTACGAGCAGTACTTC. It is translated as CASSPRDRAYEQYF.

This clonotype was seen many times. The genes are TRBV4-1 and TRBJ2-3; D uncertain. The CDR3 spans 17 residues. The ends were cut back, 1 base at V and 0 bases at J, with 14 bases in the middle. CDR1 and CDR2 from the germline V gene are MGHRA and YSYEKL. CDR3 region: CASSQVGSATSTDTQYF. CDR3 DNA: TGCGCCAGCAGCCAAGTCGGGTCCGCGACTAGCACAGATACGCAGTATTTT.

The chain carries TRBV7-9 and TRBJ2-1; either TRBD1 or TRBD2 may fit D (5 bases each). V shed 5 bases and J shed 2 bases, with 16 bases lying between them. The CDR3 is 16 residues long. Germline CDR1 is SEHNR and CDR2 is FQNEAQ (reference sequence). CDR3 DNA sequence: TGTGCCAGCAGCCCCTGGGCAGGGAGAACCTACAATGAGCAGTTCTTC. Protein sequence: CASSPWAGRTYNEQFF.

The sample holds many counts of this clonotype. The chain couples TRBV6-6 to TRBJ2-3; 12 bases agree with TRBD1. V trimming: 2 bases; J trimming: 8 bases; junction bases outside the gene matches: 8. The CDR3 contains 16 residues. Germline loops: CDR1 MNHNY, CDR2 SVGAGI (reference sequence). In DNA form, the CDR3 reads TGTGCCAGCAGTTACCCCCGGGACAGGGGGCGTCTTACGCAGTATTTT. It translates to CASSYPRDRGRLTQYF.

The V call is TRBV12-3 or TRBV12-4, the J call TRBJ1-5; D uncertain. Between the trimmed V and J ends, which lost 3 bases and 12 bases, there was a span of 12 bases. This CDR3 is built from 12 residues. The CDR3 nucleotides are TGTGCCAGCAGTTTTTTAGGAACGAGCCAGCATTTT. It is translated as CASSFLGTSQHF.

V is TRBV12-3 or TRBV12-4 and J is TRBJ2-1; TRBD2 aligns across 8 bases. The trim removed 1 base at V and 4 bases at J, leaving 3 bases unmatched. CDR3 length equals 15 residues. For the CDR3, the DNA is TGTGCCAGCAGTTTAGGGAGCGGGAGATACAATGAGCAGTTCTTC. It translates to CASSLGSGRYNEQFF.

This clonotype came up a few times. The chain is built from TRBV12-3 or TRBV12-4 and TRBJ1-1, with 8 bases aligning to TRBD1. CDR3 length: 14 residues. With 5 bases clipped from V and 5 bases from J, the junction kept 7 bases outside the gene matches. The CDR3 protein is CASSADRGETEAFF. The CDR3 DNA is TGTGCCAGCAGTGCCGACAGGGGTGAGACTGAAGCTTTCTTT.

The V call is TRBV7-9, the J call TRBJ2-1; 10 bases are shared with TRBD1. From germline, CDR1 is SEHNR and CDR2 FQNEAQ (reference sequence). The CDR3 runs 16 residues. Trimming cost V 5 bases and J 8 bases; bases outside gene matches: 12. The CDR3 nucleotides are TGTGCCAGCAGCAGATGGACAGGGGGTGATGGGGATGAGCAGTTCTTC. This translates into CASSRWTGGDGDEQFF.

V usage is TRBV7-3 and J usage is TRBJ2-7; 8 bases match TRBD2. This CDR3 is 15 amino acids long. The J segment lost 6 bases and the V segment lost 5 bases, leaving 12 bases of the junction unmatched. CDR1 is SGHTA, CDR2 FQGTGA, per germline. The CDR3 spells CASSPHGGGLREQYF. The CDR3 DNA is TGTGCCAGCAGCCCCCACGGGGGGGGCCTCCGCGAGCAGTACTTC.

V gene TRBV20-1 combines with J gene TRBJ2-1; TRBD2 agrees at 10 bases. The germline gives CDR1 DFQATT, CDR2 SNEGSKA (reference sequence). There are 13 residues in the CDR3. The trim removed 5 bases at V and 9 bases at J, leaving 7 bases unmatched. This CDR3 reads CSAPRLAGVEQFF. The CDR3 DNA follows: TGCAGTGCTCCCCGGCTAGCGGGAGTTGAGCAGTTCTTC.

This chain joins TRBV25-1 and TRBJ1-3; D not certain. Trimming pared 4 bases from V and 4 bases from J, leaving 14 bases between. The CDR3 loop spans 15 amino acids. The V gene's germline CDR1 is MGHDK and CDR2 SYGVNS. As DNA, the CDR3 is TGTGCCAGCAGTGCCCCGGGGTCCTCGGGAAACACCATATATTTT. Its protein product is CASSAPGSSGNTIYF.

A few counts support this clonotype. The chain's CDR3 is CASSLPGQVYEQYF. The CDR3 DNA reads as TGTGCCAGTAGTCTTCCGGGACAGGTCTACGAGCAGTACTTC. The chain links TRBV19 to TRBJ2-7, with TRBD1 identical over 8 bases. The CDR3 totals 14 residues. V trimming: 5 bases; J trimming: 3 bases; junction bases outside the gene matches: 6. Germline assignment: CDR1 LNHDA and CDR2 SQIVND (reference sequence).

The genes are TRBV19 and TRBJ1-5, with D possibly being TRBD1 (5 bases). The CDR3 runs 14 residues. V lost 5 bases and J 4 bases, leaving 12 bases between the germline ends. CDR1 and CDR2 from the germline V gene are LNHDA and SQIVND (reference sequence). Here the CDR3 DNA reads TGTGCCAGTAGTCTCCGGGACGGTAATCAGCCCCAGCATTTT. It is translated as CASSLRDGNQPQHF.

The genes are TRBV12-3 or TRBV12-4 and TRBJ2-1; D not resolved. The CDR3 is 13 residues long. Trimming cost V 1 base and J 10 bases, with 11 bases left between them. CDR3 amino acids: CASSLGASREQFF. Here the CDR3 DNA reads TGTGCCAGCAGTTTAGGGGCGAGCCGGGAGCAGTTCTTC.

As for this clonotype: Compared with germline, one end of the junction differs, possibly owing to a read error. The V gene is TRBV20-1, the J gene TRBJ2-5; maybe TRBD2 (6 bases). The CDR3 length is 12 residues. Per germline, CDR1 DFQATT and CDR2 SNEGSKA (reference sequence). CDR3 DNA sequence: TGCAGTGCTAGAGGGGAGGCAGAGACCTTGGACTTC. Amino acids: CSARGEAETLDF.

The V gene is TRBV7-6, the J gene TRBJ2-2, with D possibly matching TRBD2 (5 bases). V lost 5 bases and J 2 bases, leaving 6 bases between the germline ends. The CDR3 is 13 residues long. The germline V gene encodes CDR1 SGHVS and CDR2 FNYEAQ. The CDR3 reads CASSPGNTGELFF. Here the CDR3 DNA reads TGTGCCAGCAGCCCGGGAAACACCGGGGAGCTGTTTTTT. Supplemented by reference TRBV7-6 and TRBJ2-2, the full variable domain reads GAGVSQSPRYKVTKRGQDVALRCDPISGHVSLYWYRQALGQGPEFLTYFNYEAQQDKSGLPNDRFSAERPEGSISTLTIQRTEQRDSAMYRCASSPGNTGELFFGEGSRLTVL.

The chain recombines TRBV7-2 with TRBJ2-5; D remains unclear. This CDR3 spans 15 amino acids. V lost 1 base to trimming and J lost 1 base, with 10 bases between them. CDR1 and CDR2 (germline): SGHTA, FQGNSA. The CDR3 DNA is TGTGCCAGCAGCTTAGGCTCGGCAGCCCAAGAGACCCAGTACTTC. Its translation is CASSLGSAAQETQYF.

This clonotype was detected a few times. This rearrangement joins TRBV12-3 or TRBV12-4 to TRBJ2-5, with 8 positions matching TRBD1. J gave up 11 bases and V 4 bases, and 9 bases lay outside the gene matches. CDR3 length: 13 residues. The chain's CDR3 is CASSSGQGLPQYF. CDR3 nucleotides: TGTGCCAGCAGTTCCGGACAGGGCCTTCCTCAGTACTTC.

V gene TRBV30 combines with J gene TRBJ1-6; D possibly corresponds to TRBD1 (6 bases). Trimming took 1 base from V and 7 from J, leaving 14 bases between them. The CDR3 runs to 15 residues. Germline V gives CDR1 GTSNPN, CDR2 SVGIG (reference sequence). CDR3 DNA sequence: TGTGCCTGGAGTGCCCTCAGGGGAGGCAATTCACCCCTCCACTTT. This sequence encodes CAWSALRGGNSPLHF.

This chain uses TRBV29-1 with TRBJ2-2; 7 bases are a match to TRBD2. Unmatched junction bases numbered 10, after V lost 7 bases and J lost 2 bases. The CDR3 length is 15 residues. In germline, CDR1 is SQVTM, CDR2 ANQGSEA. The CDR3 reads CSAGAGSRNTGELFF. The CDR3 DNA is TGCAGCGCGGGAGCGGGAAGCCGTAACACCGGGGAGCTGTTTTTT.

This chain joins TRBV20-1 and TRBJ2-1; either TRBD1 or TRBD2 may supply D (5 bases each). Germline V gene lookup returns CDR1 DFQATT and CDR2 SNEGSKA (reference sequence). Trimming pared 0 bases from V and 0 bases from J, leaving 12 bases between. CDR3 length: 16 residues. The CDR3 DNA sequence: TGCAGTGCTAGAGATCACGGGGCGGGCTCCTACAATGAGCAGTTCTTC. Its protein is CSARDHGAGSYNEQFF.

This clonotype was seen only a few times. The rearrangement joins TRBV24-1 to TRBJ2-2; unclear D gene. Trimming shortened V by 9 bases and J by 6 bases, and 19 bases separated the two germline ends. Germline-derived CDR1 and CDR2 are KGHDR and SFDVKD. The CDR3 loop spans 15 amino acids. CDR3 in DNA: TGTGCCACCCAAAAGGACGCCCTCCTCGCCGGGGAGCTGTTTTTT. It specifies CATQKDALLAGELFF.

This clonotype came up a few times. The V gene is TRBV7-3, the J gene TRBJ1-6; D is perhaps TRBD1 (6 bases). Germline CDR1 and CDR2: SGHTA and FQGTGA. The length of the CDR3 is 15 residues. The V end was cut by 6 bases, the J end by 8 bases, with 17 bases between. The DNA of the CDR3 is TGTGCCAGCAGGCCACAGGGACATTCGGATTCACCCCTCCACTTT. Translation gives CASRPQGHSDSPLHF.